This T cell receptor (beta chain) was captured in a study of patients and donors after allogeneic stem cell transplantation. The V and J ends lost 3 bases and 2 bases respectively, with 8 bases between them. The germline CDR1 and CDR2 sequences are DFQATT and SNEGSKA (reference sequence). The CDR3 spans 12 residues. This clonotype has only one observation. TCRdb called the RT-PCR reads again in MiXCR, with one record for every CDR3 protein. Among about a million distinct CDR3 sequences listed, more than 15% were seen once. This TCR was sampled from a human donor who was either an allogeneic HSCT recipient or a stem cell or donor lymphocyte infusion donor (not recorded which). It is not recorded whose cells these are; they may come from a transplant donor. The chain has TRBV20-1 and TRBJ2-7; D not certain. The sample comprised blood, either unsorted or a sorted T cell fraction (not recorded which). The CDR3 DNA follows: TGCAGTGCTAGCTTCATTACCTACGAGCAGTACTTC. Amino acids: CSASFITYEQYF.